The entry below gives a single T cell receptor (beta chain) sequence along with its context. TCRdb processed the 5' RACE reads anew with MiXCR; each CDR3 protein has one entry. Altogether fewer than 650,000 distinct CDR3 sequences are present, less than 25% being singletons, with the ten largest covering about 8.4%. The sample belongs to a study of T-cell memory formation after mild COVID-19. Study information: For the most part, TCR clusters were specific to one donor.

Germline values: CDR1 LNHNV, CDR2 YYDKDF (reference sequence). The CDR3 extends over 13 amino acids. Trimming removed 8 bases from V and 3 bases from J, with 13 bases in between. This receptor was obtained from an adult woman who had mild COVID-19 (a few samples of this study predate the infection). Cell type and time point are not known. The chain combines TRBV15 with TRBJ1-1; D remains unclear. Material: PBMCs or a T cell subset sorted from them (not recorded which). This CDR3 is CATRRGWDTEAFF. The CDR3, as DNA: TGTGCCACCCGGCGAGGATGGGACACTGAAGCTTTCTTT.